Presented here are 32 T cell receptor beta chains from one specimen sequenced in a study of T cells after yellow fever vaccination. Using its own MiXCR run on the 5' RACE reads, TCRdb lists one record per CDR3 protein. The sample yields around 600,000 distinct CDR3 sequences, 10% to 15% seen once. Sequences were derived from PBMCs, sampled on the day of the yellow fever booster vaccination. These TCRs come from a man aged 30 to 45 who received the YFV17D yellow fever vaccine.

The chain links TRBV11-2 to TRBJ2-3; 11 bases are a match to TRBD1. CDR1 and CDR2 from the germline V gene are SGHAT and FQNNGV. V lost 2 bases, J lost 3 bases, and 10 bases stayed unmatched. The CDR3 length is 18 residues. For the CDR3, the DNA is TGTGCCAGCAGCTTAATCGTAACGGGACAGGGGGAGACAGATACGCAGTATTTT. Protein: CASSLIVTGQGETDTQYF.

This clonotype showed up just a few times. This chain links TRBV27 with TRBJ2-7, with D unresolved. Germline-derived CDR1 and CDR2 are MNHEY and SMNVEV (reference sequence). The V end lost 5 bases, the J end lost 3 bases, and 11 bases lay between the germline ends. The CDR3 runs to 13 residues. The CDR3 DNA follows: TGTGCCAGCAGTCTAAGGGCCTACTACGAGCAGTACTTC. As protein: CASSLRAYYEQYF.

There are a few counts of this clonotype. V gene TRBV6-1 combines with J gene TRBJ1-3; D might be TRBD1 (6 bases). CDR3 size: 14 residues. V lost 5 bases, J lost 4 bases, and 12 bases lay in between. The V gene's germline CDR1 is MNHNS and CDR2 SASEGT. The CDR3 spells CASSQGLGGNTIYF. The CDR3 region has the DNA TGTGCCAGCAGTCAGGGGCTGGGGGGAAACACCATATATTTT.

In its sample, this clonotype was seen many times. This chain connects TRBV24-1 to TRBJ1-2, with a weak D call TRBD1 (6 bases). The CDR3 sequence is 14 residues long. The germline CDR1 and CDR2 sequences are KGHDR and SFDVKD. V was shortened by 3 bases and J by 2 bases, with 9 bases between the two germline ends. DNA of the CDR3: TGTGCCACCAGTGATACCGGGACAAACTATGGCTACACCTTC. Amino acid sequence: CATSDTGTNYGYTF.

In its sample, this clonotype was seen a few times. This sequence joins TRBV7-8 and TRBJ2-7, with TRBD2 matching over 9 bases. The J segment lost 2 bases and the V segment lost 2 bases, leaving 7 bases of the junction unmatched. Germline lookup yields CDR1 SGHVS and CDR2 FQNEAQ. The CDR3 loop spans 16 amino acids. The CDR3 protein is CASSLIAGVSAYEQYF. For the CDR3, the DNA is TGTGCCAGCAGCTTAATAGCGGGAGTAAGTGCCTACGAGCAGTACTTC.

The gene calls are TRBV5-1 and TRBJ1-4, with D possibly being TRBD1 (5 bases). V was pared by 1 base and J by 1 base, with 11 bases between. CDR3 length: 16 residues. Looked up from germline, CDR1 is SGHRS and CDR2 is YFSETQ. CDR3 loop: CASSLLGERTNEKLFF. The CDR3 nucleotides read TGCGCCAGCAGCTTGTTAGGGGAACGAACTAATGAAAAACTGTTTTTT.

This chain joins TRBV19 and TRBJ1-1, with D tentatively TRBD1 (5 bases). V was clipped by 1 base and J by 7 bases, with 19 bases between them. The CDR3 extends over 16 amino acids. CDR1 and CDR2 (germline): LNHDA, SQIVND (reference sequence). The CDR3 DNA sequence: TGTGCCAGTAGTATAGGGAATGGACAAGCACAAAATGAAGCTTTCTTT. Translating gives CASSIGNGQAQNEAFF.

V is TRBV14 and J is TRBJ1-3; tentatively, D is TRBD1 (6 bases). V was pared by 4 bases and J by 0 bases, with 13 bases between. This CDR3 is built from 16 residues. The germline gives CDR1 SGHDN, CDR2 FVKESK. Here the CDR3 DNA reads TGTGCCAGCAGCCCCGCGACAGGTTTCTCTGGAAACACCATATATTTT. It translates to CASSPATGFSGNTIYF.

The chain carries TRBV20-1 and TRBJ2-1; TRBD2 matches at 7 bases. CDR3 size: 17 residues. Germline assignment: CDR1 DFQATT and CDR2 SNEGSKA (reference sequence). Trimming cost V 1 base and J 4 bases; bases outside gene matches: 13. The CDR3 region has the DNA TGCAGTGCTAGAGCCCCCCTTAGGAGCGGGATATACAATGAGCAGTTCTTC. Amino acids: CSARAPLRSGIYNEQFF.

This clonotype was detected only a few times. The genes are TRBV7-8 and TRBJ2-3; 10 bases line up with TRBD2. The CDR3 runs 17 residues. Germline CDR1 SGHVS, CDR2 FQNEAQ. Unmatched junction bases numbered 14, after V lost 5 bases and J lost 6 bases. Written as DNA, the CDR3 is TGTGCCAGCAGCCATCCACCTCTAGCGGGAGCGGGGGATACGCAGTATTTT. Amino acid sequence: CASSHPPLAGAGDTQYF.

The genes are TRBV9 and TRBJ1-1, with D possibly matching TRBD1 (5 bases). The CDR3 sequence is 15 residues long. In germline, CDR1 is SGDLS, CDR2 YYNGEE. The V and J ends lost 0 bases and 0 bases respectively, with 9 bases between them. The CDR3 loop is CASSVDGGMNTEAFF. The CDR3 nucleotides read TGTGCCAGCAGCGTAGATGGGGGGATGAACACTGAAGCTTTCTTT.

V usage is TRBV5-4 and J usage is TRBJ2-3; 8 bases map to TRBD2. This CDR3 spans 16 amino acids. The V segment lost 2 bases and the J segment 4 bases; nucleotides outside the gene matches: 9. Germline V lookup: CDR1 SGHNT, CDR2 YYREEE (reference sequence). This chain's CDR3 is CASSFVSGKTADTQYF. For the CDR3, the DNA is TGTGCCAGCAGCTTCGTTAGCGGGAAGACGGCAGATACGCAGTATTTT. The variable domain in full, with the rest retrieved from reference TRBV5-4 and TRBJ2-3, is ETGVTQSPTHLIKTRGQQVTLRCSSQSGHNTVSWYQQALGQGPQFIFQYYREEENGRGNFPPRFSGLQFPNYSSELNVNALELDDSALYLCASSFVSGKTADTQYFGPGTRLTVL.

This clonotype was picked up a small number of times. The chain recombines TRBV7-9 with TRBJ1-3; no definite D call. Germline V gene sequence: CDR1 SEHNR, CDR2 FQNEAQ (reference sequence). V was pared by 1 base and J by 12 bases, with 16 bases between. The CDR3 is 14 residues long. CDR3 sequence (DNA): TGTGCCAGCAGCTTAGTACAGCGGAAACAAGGCATATATTTT. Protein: CASSLVQRKQGIYF.

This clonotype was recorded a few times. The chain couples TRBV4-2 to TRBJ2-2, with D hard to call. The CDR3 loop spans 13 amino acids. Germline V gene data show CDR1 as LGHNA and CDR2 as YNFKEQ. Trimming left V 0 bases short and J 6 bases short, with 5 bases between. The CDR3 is CASSQDRSGELFF. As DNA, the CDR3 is TGTGCCAGCAGCCAAGATCGTTCCGGGGAGCTGTTTTTT.

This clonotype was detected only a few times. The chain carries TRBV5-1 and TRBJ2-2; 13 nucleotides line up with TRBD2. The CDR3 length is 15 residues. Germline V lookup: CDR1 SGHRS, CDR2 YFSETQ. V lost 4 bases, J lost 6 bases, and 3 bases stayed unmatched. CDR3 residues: CASSGLAGVAGELFF. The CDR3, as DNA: TGCGCCAGCAGCGGACTAGCGGGAGTGGCCGGGGAGCTGTTTTTT. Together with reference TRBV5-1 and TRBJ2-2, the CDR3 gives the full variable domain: KAGVTQTPRYLIKTRGQQVTLSCSPISGHRSVSWYQQTPGQGLQFLFEYFSETQRNKGNFPGRFSGRQFSNSRSEMNVSTLELGDSALYLCASSGLAGVAGELFFGEGSRLTVL.

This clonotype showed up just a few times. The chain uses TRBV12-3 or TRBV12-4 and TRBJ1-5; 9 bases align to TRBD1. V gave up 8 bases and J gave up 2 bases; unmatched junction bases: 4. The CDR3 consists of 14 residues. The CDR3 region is CASAQGAGNQPQHF. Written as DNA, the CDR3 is TGTGCCAGCGCACAGGGGGCTGGCAATCAGCCCCAGCATTTT.

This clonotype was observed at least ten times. DNA for the CDR3: TGCGCCAGCAGCGCCGGGACTTCGTACAATGAGCAGTTCTTC. Protein: CASSAGTSYNEQFF. V gene TRBV5-1 combines with J gene TRBJ2-1, with D possibly TRBD2 on 6 matching bases. CDR1 SGHRS and CDR2 YFSETQ come from the germline V gene. V lost 4 bases, J lost 4 bases, and 12 bases lay in between. This CDR3 contains 14 residues.

Here the CDR3 DNA reads TGTGCCAGCAGCCGACAACGCCGGCAGACCCAGTACTTC. Translated, it gives CASSRQRRQTQYF. The chain has TRBV7-2 and TRBJ2-5; D unresolved. Germline-derived CDR1 and CDR2 are SGHTA and FQGNSA. V gave up 5 bases and J gave up 6 bases, with 13 bases separating them. The CDR3 consists of 13 residues.

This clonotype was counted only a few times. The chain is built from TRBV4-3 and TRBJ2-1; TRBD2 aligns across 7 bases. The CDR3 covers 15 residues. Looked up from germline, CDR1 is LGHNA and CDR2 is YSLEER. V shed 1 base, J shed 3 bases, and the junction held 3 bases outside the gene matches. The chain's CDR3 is CASSQGGGFYNEQFF. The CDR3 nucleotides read TGCGCCAGCAGCCAAGGGGGGGGGTTCTACAATGAGCAGTTCTTC.

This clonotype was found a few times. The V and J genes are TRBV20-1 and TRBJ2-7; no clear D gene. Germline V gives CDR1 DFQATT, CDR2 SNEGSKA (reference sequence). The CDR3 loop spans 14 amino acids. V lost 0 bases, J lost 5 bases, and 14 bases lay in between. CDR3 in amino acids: CSARDLRGKDEQYF. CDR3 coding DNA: TGCAGTGCTAGAGATCTTCGAGGCAAGGACGAGCAGTACTTC.

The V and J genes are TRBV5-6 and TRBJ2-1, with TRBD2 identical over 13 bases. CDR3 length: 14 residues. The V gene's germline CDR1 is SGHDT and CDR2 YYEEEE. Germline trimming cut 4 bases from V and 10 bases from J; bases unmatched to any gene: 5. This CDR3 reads CASSPGLAGAEQFF. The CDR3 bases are TGTGCCAGCAGCCCCGGACTAGCGGGAGCCGAGCAGTTCTTC.

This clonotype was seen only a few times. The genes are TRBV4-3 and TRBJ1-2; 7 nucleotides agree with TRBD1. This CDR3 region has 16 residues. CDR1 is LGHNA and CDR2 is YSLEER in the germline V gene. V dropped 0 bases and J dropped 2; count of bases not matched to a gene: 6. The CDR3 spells CASSQEPGQSNYGYTF. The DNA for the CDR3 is TGCGCCAGCAGCCAAGAACCGGGACAGAGCAACTATGGCTACACCTTC.

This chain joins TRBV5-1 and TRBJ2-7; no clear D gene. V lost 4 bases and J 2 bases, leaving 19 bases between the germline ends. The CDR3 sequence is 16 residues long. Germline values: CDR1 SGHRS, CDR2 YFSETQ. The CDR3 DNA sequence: TGCGCCAGCAGCACCACCGACACCCCACAAACCTACGAGCAGTACTTC. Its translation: CASSTTDTPQTYEQYF.

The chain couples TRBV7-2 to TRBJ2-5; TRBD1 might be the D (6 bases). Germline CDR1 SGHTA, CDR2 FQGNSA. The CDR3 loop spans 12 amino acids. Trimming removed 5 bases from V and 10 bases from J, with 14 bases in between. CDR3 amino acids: CASSHTQGIQYF. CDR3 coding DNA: TGTGCCAGCAGCCACACGCAGGGGATCCAGTACTTC. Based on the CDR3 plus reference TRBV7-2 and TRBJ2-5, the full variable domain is GAGVSQSPSNKVTEKGKDVELRCDPISGHTALYWYRQSLGQGLEFLIYFQGNSAPDKSGLPSDRFSAERTGGSVSTLTIQRTQQEDSAVYLCASSHTQGIQYFGPGTRLLVL.

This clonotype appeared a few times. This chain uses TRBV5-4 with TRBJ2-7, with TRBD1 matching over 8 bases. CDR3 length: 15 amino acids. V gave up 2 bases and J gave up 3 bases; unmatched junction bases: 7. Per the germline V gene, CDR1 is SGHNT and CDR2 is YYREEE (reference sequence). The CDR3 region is CASSLPGQEDYEQYF. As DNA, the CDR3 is TGTGCCAGCAGCTTACCGGGACAGGAGGACTACGAGCAGTACTTC.

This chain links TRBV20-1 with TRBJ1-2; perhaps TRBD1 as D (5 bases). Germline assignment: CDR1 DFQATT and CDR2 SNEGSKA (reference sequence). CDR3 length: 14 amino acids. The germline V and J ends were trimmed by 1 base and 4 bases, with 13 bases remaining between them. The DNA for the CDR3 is TGCAGTGCTAGAGGGGGGGTCTTGGCCTATGGCTACACCTTC. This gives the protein CSARGGVLAYGYTF.

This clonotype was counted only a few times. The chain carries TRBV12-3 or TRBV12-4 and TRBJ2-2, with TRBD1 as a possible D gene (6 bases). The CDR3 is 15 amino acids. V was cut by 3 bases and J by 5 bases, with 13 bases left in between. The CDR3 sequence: CASSLTGYRTGELFF. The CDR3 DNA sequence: TGTGCCAGCAGTTTGACAGGTTATAGAACCGGGGAGCTGTTTTTT.

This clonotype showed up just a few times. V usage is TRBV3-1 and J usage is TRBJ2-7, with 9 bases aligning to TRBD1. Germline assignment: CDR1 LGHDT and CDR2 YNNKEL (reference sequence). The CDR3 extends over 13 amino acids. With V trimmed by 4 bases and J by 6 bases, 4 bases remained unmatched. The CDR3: CASSLTGGGEQYF. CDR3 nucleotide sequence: TGTGCCAGCAGCCTAACAGGGGGCGGCGAGCAGTACTTC.

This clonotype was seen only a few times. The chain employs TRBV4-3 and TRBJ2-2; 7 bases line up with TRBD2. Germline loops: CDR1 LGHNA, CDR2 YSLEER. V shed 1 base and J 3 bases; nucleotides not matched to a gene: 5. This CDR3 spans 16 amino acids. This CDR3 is CASSQGGTTYTGELFF. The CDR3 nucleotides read TGCGCCAGCAGCCAAGGGGGGACTACCTACACCGGGGAGCTGTTTTTT.

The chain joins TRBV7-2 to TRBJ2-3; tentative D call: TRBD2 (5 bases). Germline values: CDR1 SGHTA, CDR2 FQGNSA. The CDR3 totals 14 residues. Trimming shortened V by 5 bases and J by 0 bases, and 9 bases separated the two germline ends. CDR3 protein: CASSGRPSTDTQYF. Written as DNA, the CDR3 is TGTGCCAGCAGCGGGAGACCTAGCACAGATACGCAGTATTTT.

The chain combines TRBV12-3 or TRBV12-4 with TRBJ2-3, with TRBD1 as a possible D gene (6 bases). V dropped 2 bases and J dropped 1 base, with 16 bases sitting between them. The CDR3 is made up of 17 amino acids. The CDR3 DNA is TGTGCCAGCAGTTTAAGCAGGGGAACGTGGGGCACAGATACGCAGTATTTT. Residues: CASSLSRGTWGTDTQYF.

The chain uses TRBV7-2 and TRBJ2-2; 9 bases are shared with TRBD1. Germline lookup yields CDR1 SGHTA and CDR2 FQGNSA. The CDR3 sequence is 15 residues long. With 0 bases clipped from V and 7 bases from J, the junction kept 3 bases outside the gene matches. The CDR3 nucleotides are TGTGCCAGCAGCTTAGCACAGGGGGCAGGCGGGGAGCTGTTTTTT. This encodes CASSLAQGAGGELFF. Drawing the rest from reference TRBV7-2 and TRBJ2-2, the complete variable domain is GAGVSQSPSNKVTEKGKDVELRCDPISGHTALYWYRQSLGQGLEFLIYFQGNSAPDKSGLPSDRFSAERTGGSVSTLTIQRTQQEDSAVYLCASSLAQGAGGELFFGEGSRLTVL.